This T cell receptor beta chain originates from a study of Ad26.COV2.S vaccination and SARS-CoV-2 variants. On the study more broadly: Dosing was one shot or two shots 56 days apart.

Clones were sequenced by immunoSEQ multiplex PCR, and TCRdb holds only the in-frame ones, with some missing. The data show about 280,000 clones, around 87% seen once. The treatment: over 15 received Ad26.COV2.S at low or high dose, single or two shots; five or six received placebo; per-sample allocation not given. Sampling happened 63 days after the first vaccine or placebo injection. On this clone itself: What it binds is not known.

General study results and limits: Post-vaccination breadth of spike-specific CD8+ and CD4+ T cell responses was reportedly substantial.

CDR1 and CDR2 (germline): LNHDA, SQIVND (reference sequence). Trimming took off 1 base at V and 8 bases at J, with 12 bases between the two ends. The CDR3 is made up of 14 amino acids. Sequencing used peripheral blood, obtained in a trial of Ad26.COV2.S vaccine versus placebo. The genes are TRBV19 and TRBJ2-4, with D possibly TRBD2 on 5 matching bases. The sequence came from a person aged 18-65 years who received the Ad26.COV2.S COVID-19 vaccine or a placebo. The CDR3 loop is CASSIGSIGDIQYF. In DNA, the CDR3 is TGTGCCAGTAGTATAGGTTCAATCGGGGACATTCAGTACTTC.